The T cell receptor beta chain described here comes from a study of blood T cell repertoires in COVID-19. CDR3 size: 14 residues. The ends were cut back, 1 base at V and 5 bases at J, with 9 bases in the middle. Germline CDR1 SGHTA, CDR2 FQGNSA. Clones were read by immunoSEQ multiplex PCR, and TCRdb kept only the in-frame ones, dropping some. This sample has around 140,000 clones, with approximately 88% found just once. Sample: peripheral blood. The source of this sequence is a man aged 50-59 years with acute or convalescent COVID-19. This rearrangement joins TRBV7-2 to TRBJ1-5; perhaps TRBD1 as D (5 bases). CDR3 protein: CASSLVQGDQPQHF. The CDR3 coding sequence is TGTGCCAGCAGCTTAGTTCAGGGCGATCAGCCCCAGCATTTT.